The 2 T cell receptor beta chains in this list originate from one sample, sequenced in a study of cytomegalovirus exposure and HLA in healthy donors (dated by TCRdb to 2016 to 2017). Library preparation used the immunoSEQ multiplex PCR assay. A mixture of 60 forward primers for TCR Vbeta segments and 13 reverse primers for TCR Jbeta segments was used in the multiplex PCR. TCRdb took this table from immuneACCESS and kept in-frame rearrangements with V and J called. Such tables lack part of the clones; where checked against another copy, unresolved V genes explain under half of the gap, and the rest is unexplained. This sample is represented by about 120,000 clones; around 10% of them were singletons. The ten largest clonotypes hold 3% of the sample. Sequencing used PBMCs. Source of these receptors: a man between 25 and 39 years old in good health and CMV-seronegative.

As for this clone: One junction end disagrees with the germline gene, perhaps due to a read error. The rearrangement joins TRBV5-6 to TRBJ2-5; 10 bases agree with TRBD2. This CDR3 is built from 15 residues. Germline V gene sequence: CDR1 SGHDT, CDR2 YYEEEE. DNA of the CDR3: TGTGCCAGCAGCTTTAGCGGGGGGAATAAGGAGACCCGGTACTTC. This translates into CASSFSGGNKETRYF. Full variable domain (rest looked up from reference TRBV5-6 and TRBJ2-5): DAGVTQSPTHLIKTRGQQVTLRCSPKSGHDTVSWYQQALGQGPQFIFQYYEEEERQRGNFPDRFSGHQFPNYSSELNVNALLLGDSALYLCASSFSGGNKETRYFGPGTRLLVL.

This clone has more than one count but fewer than ten. V is TRBV29-1 and J is TRBJ2-5, with 7 bases lining up with TRBD1. Germline V gene lookup returns CDR1 SQVTM and CDR2 ANQGSEA. The CDR3 sequence is 15 residues long. With V trimmed by 4 bases and J by 7 bases, 15 bases remained unmatched. The CDR3 here is CSVGVMGTEIGTQYF. CDR3 in DNA: TGCAGCGTTGGGGTGATGGGGACAGAGATAGGGACCCAGTACTTC.